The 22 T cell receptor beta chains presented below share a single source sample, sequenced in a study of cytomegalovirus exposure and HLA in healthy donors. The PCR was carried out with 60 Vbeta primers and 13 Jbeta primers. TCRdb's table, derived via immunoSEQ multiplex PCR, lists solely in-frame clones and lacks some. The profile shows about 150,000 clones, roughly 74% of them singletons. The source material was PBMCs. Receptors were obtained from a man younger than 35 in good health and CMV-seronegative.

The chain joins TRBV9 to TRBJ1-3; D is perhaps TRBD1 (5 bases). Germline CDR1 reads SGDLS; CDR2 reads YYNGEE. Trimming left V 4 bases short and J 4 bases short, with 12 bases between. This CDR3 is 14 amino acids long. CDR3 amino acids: CASSPGGVGNTIYF. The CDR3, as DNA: TGTGCCAGCAGCCCGGGGGGGGTCGGAAACACCATATATTTT.

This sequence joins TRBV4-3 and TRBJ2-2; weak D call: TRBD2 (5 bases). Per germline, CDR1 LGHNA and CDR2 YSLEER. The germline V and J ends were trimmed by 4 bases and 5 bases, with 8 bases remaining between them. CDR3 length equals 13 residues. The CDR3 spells CASSPTRTGELFF. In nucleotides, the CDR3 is TGCGCCAGCAGCCCCACTAGGACCGGGGAGCTGTTTTTT.

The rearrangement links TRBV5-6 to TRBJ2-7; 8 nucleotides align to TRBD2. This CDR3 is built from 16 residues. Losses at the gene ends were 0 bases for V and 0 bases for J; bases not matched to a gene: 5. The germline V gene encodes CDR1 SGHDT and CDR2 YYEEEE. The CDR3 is CASSLAGGAGSYEQYV. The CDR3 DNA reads TGTGCCAGCAGCTTGGCGGGGGGGGCGGGCTCCTACGAGCAGTACGTC.

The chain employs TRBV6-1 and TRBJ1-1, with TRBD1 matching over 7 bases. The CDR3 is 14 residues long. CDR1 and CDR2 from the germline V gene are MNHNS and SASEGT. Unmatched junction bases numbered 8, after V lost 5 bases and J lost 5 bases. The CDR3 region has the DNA TGTGCCAGCAGTACAAAACAGGGGAAAACTGAAGCTTTCTTT. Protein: CASSTKQGKTEAFF.

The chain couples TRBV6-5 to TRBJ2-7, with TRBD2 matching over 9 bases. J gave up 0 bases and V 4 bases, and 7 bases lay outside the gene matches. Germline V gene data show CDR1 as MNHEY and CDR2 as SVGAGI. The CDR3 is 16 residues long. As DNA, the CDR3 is TGTGCCAGCAGTTCCAGGACTAGCGCGAGCTCCTACGAGCAGTACTTC. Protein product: CASSSRTSASSYEQYF.

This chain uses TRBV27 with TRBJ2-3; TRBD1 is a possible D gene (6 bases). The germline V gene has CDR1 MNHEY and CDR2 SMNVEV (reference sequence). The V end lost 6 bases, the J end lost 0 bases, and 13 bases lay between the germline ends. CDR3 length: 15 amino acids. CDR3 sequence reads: CASRPTGTSTDTQYF. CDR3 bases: TGTGCCAGCAGACCGACAGGAACTAGCACAGATACGCAGTATTTT.

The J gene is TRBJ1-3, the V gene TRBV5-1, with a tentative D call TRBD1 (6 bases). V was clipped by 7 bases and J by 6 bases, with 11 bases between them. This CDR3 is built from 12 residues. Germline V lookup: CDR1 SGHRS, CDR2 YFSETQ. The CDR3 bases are TGCGCCAGCTCCAAGGGGGAAAACACCATATATTTT. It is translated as CASSKGENTIYF.

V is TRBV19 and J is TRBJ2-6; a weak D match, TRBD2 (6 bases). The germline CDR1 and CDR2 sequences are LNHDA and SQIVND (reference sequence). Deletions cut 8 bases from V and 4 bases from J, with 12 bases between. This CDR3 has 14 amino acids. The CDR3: CASSVREGANVLTF. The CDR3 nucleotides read TGTGCCAGTTCGGTTCGGGAGGGGGCCAACGTCCTGACTTTC.

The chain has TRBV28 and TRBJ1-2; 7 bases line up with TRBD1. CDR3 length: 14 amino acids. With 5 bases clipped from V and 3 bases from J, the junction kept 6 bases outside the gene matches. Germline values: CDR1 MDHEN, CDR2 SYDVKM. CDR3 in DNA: TGTGCCAGCAGTCCCCACGACAGGGACTATGGCTACACCTTC. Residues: CASSPHDRDYGYTF.

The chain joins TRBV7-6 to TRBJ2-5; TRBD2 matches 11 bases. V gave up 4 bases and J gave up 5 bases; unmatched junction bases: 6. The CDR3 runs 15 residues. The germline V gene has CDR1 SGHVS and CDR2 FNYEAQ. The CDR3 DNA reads TGTGCCAGCAGCTCAAGACTAGCGGGGACTGAGACCCAGTACTTC. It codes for CASSSRLAGTETQYF.

The DNA of the CDR3 is TGTGCCAGCAGCGTAGGAGGAGGGGCCGATCTTTACTATGGCTACACCTTC. Amino acids: CASSVGGGADLYYGYTF. The gene calls are TRBV9 and TRBJ1-2, with TRBD1 as a possible D gene (5 bases). V was shortened by 0 bases and J by 3 bases, with 18 bases between the two germline ends. The CDR3 extends over 17 amino acids. The germline CDR1 and CDR2 sequences are SGDLS and YYNGEE.

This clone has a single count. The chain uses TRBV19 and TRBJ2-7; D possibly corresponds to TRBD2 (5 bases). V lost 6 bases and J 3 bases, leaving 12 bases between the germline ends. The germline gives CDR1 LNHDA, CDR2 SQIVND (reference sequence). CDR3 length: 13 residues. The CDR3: CASSNPGFYEQYF. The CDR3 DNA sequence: TGTGCCAGTAGCAATCCGGGGTTCTACGAGCAGTACTTC.

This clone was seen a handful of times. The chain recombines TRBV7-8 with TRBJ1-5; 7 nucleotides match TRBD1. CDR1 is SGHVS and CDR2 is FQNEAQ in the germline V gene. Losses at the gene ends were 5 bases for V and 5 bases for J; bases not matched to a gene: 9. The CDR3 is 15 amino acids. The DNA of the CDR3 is TGTGCCAGCAGCCACATTCGACAGGGCCATCAGCCCCAGCATTTT. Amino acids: CASSHIRQGHQPQHF.

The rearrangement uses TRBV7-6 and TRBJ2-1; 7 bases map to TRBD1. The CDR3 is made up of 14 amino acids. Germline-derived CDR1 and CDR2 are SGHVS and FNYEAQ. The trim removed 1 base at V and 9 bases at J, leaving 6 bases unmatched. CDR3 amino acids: CASSLGTGSGEQFF. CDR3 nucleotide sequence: TGTGCCAGCAGCTTAGGGACAGGCAGTGGTGAGCAGTTCTTC.

In DNA, the CDR3 is TGCGCCAGCAGCACCGGGTCTCCTAACTATGGCTACACCTTC. Translating it yields CASSTGSPNYGYTF. The chain is built from TRBV5-1 and TRBJ1-2; D remains ambiguous. The CDR3 extends over 14 amino acids. Germline V gene lookup returns CDR1 SGHRS and CDR2 YFSETQ. Trimming cost V 4 bases and J 0 bases, with 10 bases left between them. The whole variable domain, remainder taken from reference TRBV5-1 and TRBJ1-2, is KAGVTQTPRYLIKTRGQQVTLSCSPISGHRSVSWYQQTPGQGLQFLFEYFSETQRNKGNFPGRFSGRQFSNSRSEMNVSTLELGDSALYLCASSTGSPNYGYTFGSGTRLTVV.

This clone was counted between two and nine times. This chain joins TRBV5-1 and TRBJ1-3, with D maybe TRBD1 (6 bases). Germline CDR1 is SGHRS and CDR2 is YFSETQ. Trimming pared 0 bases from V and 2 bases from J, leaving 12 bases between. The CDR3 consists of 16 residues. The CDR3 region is CASSLDWGQTGNTIYF. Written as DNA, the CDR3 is TGCGCCAGCAGCTTGGACTGGGGGCAAACTGGAAACACCATATATTTT.

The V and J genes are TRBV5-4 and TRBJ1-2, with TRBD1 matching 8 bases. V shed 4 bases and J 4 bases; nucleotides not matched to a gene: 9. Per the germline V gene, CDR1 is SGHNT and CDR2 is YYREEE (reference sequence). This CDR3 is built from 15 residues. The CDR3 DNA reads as TGTGCCAGCAGCCCGACGACAGGGGACTCCTATGGCTACACCTTC. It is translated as CASSPTTGDSYGYTF.

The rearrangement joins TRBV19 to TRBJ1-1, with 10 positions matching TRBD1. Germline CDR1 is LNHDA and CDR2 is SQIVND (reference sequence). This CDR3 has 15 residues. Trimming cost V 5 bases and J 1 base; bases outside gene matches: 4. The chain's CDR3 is CASSARDRGNTEAFF. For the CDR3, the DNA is TGTGCCAGTAGTGCCCGGGACAGGGGGAACACTGAAGCTTTCTTT. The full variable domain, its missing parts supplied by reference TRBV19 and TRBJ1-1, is DGGITQSPKYLFRKEGQNVTLSCEQNLNHDAMYWYRQDPGQGLRLIYYSQIVNDFQKGDIAEGYSVSREKKESFPLTVTSAQKNPTAFYLCASSARDRGNTEAFFGQGTRLTVV.

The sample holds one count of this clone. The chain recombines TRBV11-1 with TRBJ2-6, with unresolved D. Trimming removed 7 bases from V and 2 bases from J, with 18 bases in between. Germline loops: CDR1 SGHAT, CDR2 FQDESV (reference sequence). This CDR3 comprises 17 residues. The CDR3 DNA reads TGTGCCAGCACCTTCCCATCAGTCATGCCTGGGGCCAACGTCCTGACTTTC. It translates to CASTFPSVMPGANVLTF.

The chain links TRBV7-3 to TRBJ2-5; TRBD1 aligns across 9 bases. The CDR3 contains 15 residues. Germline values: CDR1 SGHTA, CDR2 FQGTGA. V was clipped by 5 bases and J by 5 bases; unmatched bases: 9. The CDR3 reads CASSPGGTGIETQYF. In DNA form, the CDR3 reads TGTGCCAGCAGCCCTGGGGGGACAGGGATCGAGACCCAGTACTTC.

CDR3: CASSLNIQGKDTQYF. CDR3 nucleotide sequence: TGTGCCAGCAGTTTAAATATCCAGGGGAAAGATACGCAGTATTTT. V and J are TRBV28 and TRBJ2-3, with D perhaps matching TRBD1 (6 bases). V was trimmed by 2 bases and J by 5 bases, leaving 14 bases between them. Germline lookup yields CDR1 MDHEN and CDR2 SYDVKM. The CDR3 covers 15 residues.

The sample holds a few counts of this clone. CDR3: CASSSEQGSRGYEQYF. The CDR3, as DNA: TGTGCCAGCAGCTCCGAACAGGGCTCGAGGGGATACGAGCAGTACTTC. The chain couples TRBV7-9 to TRBJ2-7; D is possibly TRBD1 (6 bases). V lost 4 bases and J 4 bases, leaving 20 bases between the germline ends. This CDR3 is 16 amino acids long. Germline values: CDR1 SEHNR, CDR2 FQNEAQ (reference sequence).